The clone carrying this TCR beta chain is a singleton in its sample. Its antigen is not identified. Libraries were prepared by immunoSEQ multiplex PCR; TCRdb keeps only in-frame clonotypes and omits some of them. This sample has roughly 150,000 clones, with approximately 92% found just once. V gave up 2 bases and J gave up 4 bases, with 13 bases separating them. Germline values: CDR1 SNHLY, CDR2 FYNNEI. The CDR3 extends over 15 amino acids. These data come from a study of T cell responses to AZD1222 COVID-19 vaccine. Points from the study as a whole: Donors were mostly white British, more females; clonal diversity possibly underestimated. Spike-specific TCR breadth and depth went up after people got two AZD1222 doses. Regions 160-218 and 743-854 held dominance among vaccine-associated CD4 TCRs, which spanned spike.

This material consisted of peripheral blood, taken on day 0 of AZD1222 vaccination. This TCR was recovered from an adult in good health. This sequence joins TRBV2 and TRBJ2-3; possible D gene TRBD2, 6 bases. CDR3 in amino acids: CASSEWSSVSDTQYF. The CDR3 coding sequence is TGTGCCAGCAGTGAATGGTCTAGCGTATCAGATACGCAGTATTTT.